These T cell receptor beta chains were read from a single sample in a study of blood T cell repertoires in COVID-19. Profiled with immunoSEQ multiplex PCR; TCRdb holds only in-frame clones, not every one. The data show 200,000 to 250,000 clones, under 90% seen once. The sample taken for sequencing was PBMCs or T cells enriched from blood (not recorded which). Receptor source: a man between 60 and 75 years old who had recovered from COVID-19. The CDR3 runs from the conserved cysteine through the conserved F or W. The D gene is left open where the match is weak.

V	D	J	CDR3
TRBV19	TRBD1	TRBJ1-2	CASKVQGKAGYTF
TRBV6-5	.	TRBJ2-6	CASSYDFDVLTF
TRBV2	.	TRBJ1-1	CASLRGWTEAFF
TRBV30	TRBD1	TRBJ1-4	CAWSPLRGHSNEKLFF
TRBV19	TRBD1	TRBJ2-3	CASSITGGSTDTQYF
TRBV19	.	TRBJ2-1	CASSTSGGIVNEQFF
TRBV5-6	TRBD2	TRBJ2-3	CASSKSGGWGTDTQYF
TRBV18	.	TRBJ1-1	CASSGGLDTEAFF
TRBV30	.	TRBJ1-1	CAWAFGSGYTEAFF
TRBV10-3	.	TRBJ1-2	CAISESEANGYTF
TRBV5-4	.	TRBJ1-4	CASSTDGGGFNEKLFF
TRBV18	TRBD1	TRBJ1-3	CASSQLQGNSGNTIYF
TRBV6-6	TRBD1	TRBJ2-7	CASSTGQGVFEQYF
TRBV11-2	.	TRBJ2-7	CASSSDNKYEQYF
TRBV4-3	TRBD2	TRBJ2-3	CASSQDTSGGAFQTDTQYF
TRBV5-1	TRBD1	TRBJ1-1	CASSPDRVTEAFF
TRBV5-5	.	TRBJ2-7	CASSLAANGEYEQYF
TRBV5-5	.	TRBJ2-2	CASSLWAGGTGELFF
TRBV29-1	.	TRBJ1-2	CSAILSSGYTF
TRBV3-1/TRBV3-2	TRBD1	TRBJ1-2	CASSHQKGQGIIGYTF
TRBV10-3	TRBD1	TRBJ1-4	CAISDPGTENEKLFF
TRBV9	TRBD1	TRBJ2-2	CASSKTGGSWTGELFF
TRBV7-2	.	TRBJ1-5	CASSSQGRQPQHF
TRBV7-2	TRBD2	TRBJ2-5	CASRLTSGGGETQYF
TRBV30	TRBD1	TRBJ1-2	CAWSVPGQGALDGYTF
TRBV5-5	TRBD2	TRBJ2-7	CASSSGLAEAYEQYF
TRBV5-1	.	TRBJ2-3	CASSPWTASTDTQYF
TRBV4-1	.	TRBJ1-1	CASSLPSGGTEAFF
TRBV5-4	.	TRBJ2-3	CASSKQSLGGSTDTQYF
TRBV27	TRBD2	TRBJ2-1	CASNNPPTSGSYNEQFF
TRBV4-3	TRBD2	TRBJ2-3	CASSQDTPRLAVDTQYF
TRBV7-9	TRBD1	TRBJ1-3	CASSLVGGQISGNTIYF
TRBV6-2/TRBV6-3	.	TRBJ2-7	CASSSGVSYEQYF
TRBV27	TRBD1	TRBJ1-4	CASSPPDRRNEKLFF
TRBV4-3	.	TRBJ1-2	CASSQDQQLNYGYTF
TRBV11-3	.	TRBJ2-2	CASSLDPKQANTGELFF
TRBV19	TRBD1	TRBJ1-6	CASSTFRTGKNSPLHF